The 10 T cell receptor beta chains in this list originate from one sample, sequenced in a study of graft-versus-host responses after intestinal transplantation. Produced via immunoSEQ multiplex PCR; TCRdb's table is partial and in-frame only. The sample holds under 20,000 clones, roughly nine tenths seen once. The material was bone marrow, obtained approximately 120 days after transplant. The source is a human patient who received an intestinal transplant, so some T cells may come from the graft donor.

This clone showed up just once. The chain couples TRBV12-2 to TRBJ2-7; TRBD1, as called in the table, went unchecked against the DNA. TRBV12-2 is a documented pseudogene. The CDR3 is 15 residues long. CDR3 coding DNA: TGTGCAAGTCGCAGGCCTCCCGGGACAGGTTACGAGCAGTACTTC. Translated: CASRRPPGTGYEQYF.

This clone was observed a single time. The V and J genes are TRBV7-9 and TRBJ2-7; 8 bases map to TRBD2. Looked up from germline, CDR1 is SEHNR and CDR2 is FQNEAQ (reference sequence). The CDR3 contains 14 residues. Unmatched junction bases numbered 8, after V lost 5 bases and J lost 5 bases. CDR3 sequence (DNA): TGTGCCAGCAGCCCACGGGGGGGTAAAGACGAGCAGTACTTC. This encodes CASSPRGGKDEQYF.

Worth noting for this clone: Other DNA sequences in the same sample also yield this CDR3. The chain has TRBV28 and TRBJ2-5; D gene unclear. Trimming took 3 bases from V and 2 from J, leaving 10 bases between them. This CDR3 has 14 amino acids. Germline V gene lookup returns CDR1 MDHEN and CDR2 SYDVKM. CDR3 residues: CASSFIGSQETQYF. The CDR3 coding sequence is TGTGCCAGCAGTTTTATTGGTTCTCAAGAGACCCAGTACTTC.

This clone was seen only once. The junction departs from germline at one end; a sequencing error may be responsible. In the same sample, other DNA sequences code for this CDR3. CDR3 coding DNA: TGTGCCAGCAGCGTAGTGACGGGTTCAGAGACTCAGTACTTC. Residues: CASSVVTGSETQYF. The chain links TRBV9 to TRBJ2-5; no clear D gene. Looked up from germline, CDR1 is SGDLS and CDR2 is YYNGEE. The CDR3 loop spans 14 amino acids.

This chain's CDR3 is CASSHATSGTDDQPQHF. CDR3 nucleotide sequence: TGCGCCAGCAGCCACGCTACTTCCGGGACAGACGATCAGCCCCAGCATTTT. This chain links TRBV4-1 with TRBJ1-5; TRBD1 aligns across 7 bases. The V and J ends lost 3 bases and 5 bases, in that order; junction bases with no gene match: 13. CDR1 and CDR2 (germline): MGHRA, YSYEKL. This CDR3 spans 17 amino acids.

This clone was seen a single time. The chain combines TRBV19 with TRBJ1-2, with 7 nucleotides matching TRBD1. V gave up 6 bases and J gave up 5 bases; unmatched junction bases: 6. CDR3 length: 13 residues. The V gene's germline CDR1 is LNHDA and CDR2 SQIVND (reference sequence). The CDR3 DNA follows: TGTGCCAGTAGGATGGGACAGCCGTATGGCTACACCTTC. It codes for CASRMGQPYGYTF.

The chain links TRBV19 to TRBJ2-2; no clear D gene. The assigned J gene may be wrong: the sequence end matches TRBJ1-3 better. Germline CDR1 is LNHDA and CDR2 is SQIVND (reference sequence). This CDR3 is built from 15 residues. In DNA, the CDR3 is TGTGCCAGTAGTATGAGACGGGTCCCTGGAAACACCATATATTTT. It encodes CASSMRRVPGNTIYF.

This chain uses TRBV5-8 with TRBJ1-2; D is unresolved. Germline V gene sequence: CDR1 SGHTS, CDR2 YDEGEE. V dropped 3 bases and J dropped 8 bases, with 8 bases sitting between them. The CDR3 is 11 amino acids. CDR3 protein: CASSSDGGYTF. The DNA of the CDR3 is TGTGCCAGCAGCTCGGACGGAGGCTACACCTTC.

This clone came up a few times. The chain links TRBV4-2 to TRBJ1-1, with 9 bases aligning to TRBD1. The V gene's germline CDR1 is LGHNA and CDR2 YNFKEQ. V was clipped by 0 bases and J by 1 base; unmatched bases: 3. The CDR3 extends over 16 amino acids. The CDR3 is CASSQDPGQGNTEAFF. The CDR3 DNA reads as TGTGCCAGCAGCCAAGATCCGGGACAGGGGAACACTGAAGCTTTCTTT.

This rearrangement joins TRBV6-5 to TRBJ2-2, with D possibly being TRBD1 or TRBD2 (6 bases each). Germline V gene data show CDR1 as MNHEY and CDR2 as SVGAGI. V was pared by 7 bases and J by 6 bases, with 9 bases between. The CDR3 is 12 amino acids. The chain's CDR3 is CASKRGAGELFF. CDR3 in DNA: TGTGCCAGCAAAAGGGGGGCCGGGGAGCTGTTTTTT.